These 6 T cell receptor beta chains were all obtained from the same sample, sequenced in a study of T cell repertoires in cytomegalovirus infection. The antigens for these receptors are not known. TCRdb re-derived calls from the reads in MiXCR, one entry per CDR3 protein. The sample has about 470,000 distinct CDR3 sequences, 40% to 50% seen once; the top ten hold around two fifths. Source: cultured PBMCs, taken from culture after CMV antigen stimulation. These receptors all come from a human donor in good health (CMV status not recorded). Some clones in this sample may be carry-over from other donors' samples.

This chain uses TRBV7-2 with TRBJ2-1, with 11 nucleotides matching TRBD2. CDR1 SGHTA and CDR2 FQGNSA come from the germline V gene. CDR3 length: 17 amino acids. V dropped 3 bases and J dropped 7; count of bases not matched to a gene: 11. The CDR3 here is CASSFRLASGGRNEQFF. In DNA form, the CDR3 reads TGTGCCAGCAGCTTCCGATTGGCTAGCGGGGGGAGGAATGAGCAGTTCTTC.

The chain recombines TRBV7-9 with TRBJ1-1; the D is unclear. V dropped 5 bases and J dropped 0 bases, with 10 bases sitting between them. The germline gives CDR1 SEHNR, CDR2 FQNEAQ (reference sequence). The CDR3 contains 14 residues. In DNA form, the CDR3 reads TGTGCCAGCAGCGAGTCGGCCGTGAACACTGAAGCTTTCTTT. Its protein is CASSESAVNTEAFF.

The rearrangement joins TRBV19 to TRBJ1-1; possibly TRBD1 for D (5 bases). Germline-derived CDR1 and CDR2 are LNHDA and SQIVND (reference sequence). Trimming removed 3 bases from V and 4 bases from J, with 12 bases in between. CDR3 size: 14 residues. CDR3 sequence reads: CASSIGAAGTEAFF. The CDR3 nucleotides read TGTGCCAGTAGTATTGGGGCGGCGGGCACTGAAGCTTTCTTT.

This clonotype was detected only once. V gene TRBV11-2 combines with J gene TRBJ1-5; D is ambiguous. With 0 bases removed from V and 6 bases from J, the gap between germline ends came to 6 bases. Per germline, CDR1 SGHAT and CDR2 FQNNGV. The CDR3 runs to 13 residues. The CDR3 reads CASSLEEAQPQHF. The DNA for the CDR3 is TGTGCCAGCAGCTTAGAGGAGGCTCAGCCCCAGCATTTT. The full variable domain, in which reference TRBV11-2 and TRBJ1-5 provide the parts outside the CDR3, is EAGVAQSPRYKIIEKRQSVAFWCNPISGHATLYWYQQILGQGPKLLIQFQNNGVVDDSQLPKDRFSAERLKGVDSTLKIQPAKLEDSAVYLCASSLEEAQPQHFGDGTRLSIL.

This clonotype came up many times. This chain links TRBV6-1 with TRBJ2-3; TRBD1 might be the D (6 bases). Deletions cut 4 bases from V and 2 bases from J, with 13 bases between. The germline V gene has CDR1 MNHNS and CDR2 SASEGT. This CDR3 contains 15 residues. Written as DNA, the CDR3 is TGTGCCAGCAGTGCATCGACAGGAAACACAGATACGCAGTATTTT. Translated: CASSASTGNTDTQYF.

This chain connects TRBV6-1 to TRBJ1-1; D gene uncertain. Germline V gene sequence: CDR1 MNHNS, CDR2 SASEGT. The V end lost 5 bases, the J end lost 0 bases, and 13 bases lay between the germline ends. The CDR3 is made up of 15 amino acids. The CDR3 sequence is CASSNPLLLNTEAFF. The DNA for the CDR3 is TGTGCCAGCAGTAACCCTTTACTTTTGAACACTGAAGCTTTCTTT.